This TCR beta chain emerged from a study of tumor-infiltrating lymphocytes in primary liver carcinoma. Alongside blood RNA obtained from unsorted whole blood, germline DNA was also extracted. A sample of around 4 milliliters of peripheral blood was taken before surgery. There are a few counts of this clonotype. Its ends do not fully match the called genes, so a read error is possible. With a constant-region primer, TCR beta cDNA was made from about 0.55 ug of total RNA. Slightly modified ARM-PCR, run as three nested multiplex PCR rounds, produced the TCR beta libraries. A C-beta reverse primer and TRBV1-TRBV30 forward primers served in each of the first two PCR rounds, at 9 to 11 cycles apiece. TCRdb re-derived calls from the multiplex PCR reads in MiXCR, one entry per CDR3 protein. This table holds nearly 200,000 distinct CDR3 sequences, about 61% found once. This CDR3 contains 13 residues. Germline lookup yields CDR1 SQVTM and CDR2 ANQGSEA.

The sequence was obtained from a woman aged 60-70 years with primary liver carcinoma and hepatitis B virus infection. The rearrangement uses TRBV29-1 and TRBJ1-1, with 7 bases lining up with TRBD1. Sequencing used peripheral blood. The CDR3 loop reads CGVVISGTAEAFF. The CDR3 nucleotides are TGCGGCGTTGTTATTAGCGGGACAGCAGAAGCTTTCTTT.